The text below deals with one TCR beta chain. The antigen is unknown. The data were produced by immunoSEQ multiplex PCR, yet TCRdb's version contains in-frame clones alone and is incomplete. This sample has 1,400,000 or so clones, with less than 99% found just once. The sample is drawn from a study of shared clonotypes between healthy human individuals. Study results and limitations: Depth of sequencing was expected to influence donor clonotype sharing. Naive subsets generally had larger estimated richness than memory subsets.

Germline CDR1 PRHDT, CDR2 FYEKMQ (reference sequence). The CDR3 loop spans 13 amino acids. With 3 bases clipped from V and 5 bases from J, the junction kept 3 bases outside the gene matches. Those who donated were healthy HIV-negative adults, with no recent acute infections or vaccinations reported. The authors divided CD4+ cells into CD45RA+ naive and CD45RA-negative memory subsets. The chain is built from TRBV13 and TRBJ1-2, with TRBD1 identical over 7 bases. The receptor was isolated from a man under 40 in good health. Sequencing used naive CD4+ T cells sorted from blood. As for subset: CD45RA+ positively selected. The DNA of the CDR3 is TGTGCCAGCAGCTTTTCAGGGGGATATGGCTACACCTTC. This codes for CASSFSGGYGYTF. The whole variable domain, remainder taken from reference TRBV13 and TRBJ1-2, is AAGVIQSPRHLIKEKRETATLKCYPIPRHDTVYWYQQGPGQDPQFLISFYEKMQSDKGSIPDRFSAQQFSDYHSELNMSSLELGDSALYFCASSFSGGYGYTFGSGTRLTVV.